The present T cell receptor (beta chain) was sequenced within a study of CD4 T cells in relation to SARS-CoV-2 and coronaviruses. Findings and caveats of the study: Pre-pandemic and post-infection samples never came from the same donor.

The CDR3 is made up of 14 amino acids. The V gene end was trimmed by 4 bases and the J gene end by 0 bases; junction bases not matched to a gene: 4. CDR1 is SQVTM, CDR2 ANQGSEA, per germline. As for this clone: Its matching antigen is unknown.

Unexposed donor CD4+ T cells date from about 2011-2018, before the COVID-19 pandemic. The assay was immunoSEQ multiplex PCR, and TCRdb's table has in-frame clones only and misses some. The sample lists 60,000 to 75,000 clones; approximately 95% were seen once. Source material: naive CD4+ T cells from PBMCs. Regarding subset: naive CD4+ T cells isolated by negative enrichment. This TCR was sampled from a human donor in good health. This sequence joins TRBV29-1 and TRBJ2-5; 8 nucleotides agree with TRBD1. CDR3 nucleotides: TGCAGCGTTGCCCGGGACAGGTACCAAGAGACCCAGTACTTC. It yields the protein CSVARDRYQETQYF.